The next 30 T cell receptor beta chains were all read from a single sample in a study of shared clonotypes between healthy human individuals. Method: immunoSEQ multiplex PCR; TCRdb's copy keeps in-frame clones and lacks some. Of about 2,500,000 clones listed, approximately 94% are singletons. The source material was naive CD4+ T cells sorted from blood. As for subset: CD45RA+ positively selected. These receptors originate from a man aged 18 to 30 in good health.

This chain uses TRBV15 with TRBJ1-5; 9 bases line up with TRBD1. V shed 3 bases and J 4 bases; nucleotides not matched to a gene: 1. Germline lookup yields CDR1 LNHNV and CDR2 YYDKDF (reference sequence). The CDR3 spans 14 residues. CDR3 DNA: TGTGCCACCAGCAGCGGGACAGGGAATCAGCCCCAGCATTTT. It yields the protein CATSSGTGNQPQHF.

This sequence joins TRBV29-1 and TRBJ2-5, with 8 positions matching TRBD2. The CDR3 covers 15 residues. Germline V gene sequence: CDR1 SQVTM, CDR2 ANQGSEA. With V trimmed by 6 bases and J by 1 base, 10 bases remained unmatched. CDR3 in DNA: TGCAGCGTCCTAGATAGCGGGATGCCCCAAGAGACCCAGTACTTC. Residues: CSVLDSGMPQETQYF.

CDR3 coding DNA: TGCGCCAGCAGTTCGGAACTATCTAATTCACCCCTCCACTTT. It encodes CASSSELSNSPLHF. J is TRBJ1-6 and V is TRBV5-1; no firm D call. The germline V gene has CDR1 SGHRS and CDR2 YFSETQ. The V gene lost 5 bases and the J gene lost 6 bases, with 12 bases spanning the gap. This CDR3 has 14 residues.

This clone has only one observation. As DNA, the CDR3 is TGTGCCAGTAGTATAGGGACTCTGAATCAGCCCCAGCATTTT. Translation gives CASSIGTLNQPQHF. The chain recombines TRBV19 with TRBJ1-5; no reliable D call. From germline, CDR1 is LNHDA and CDR2 SQIVND (reference sequence). The germline V and J ends were trimmed by 1 base and 4 bases, with 8 bases remaining between them. The CDR3 is made up of 14 amino acids.

The CDR3 coding sequence is TGTGCCAGCAGTGAATTTGGGGAGTCCTACGAGCAGTACTTC. Amino acid sequence: CASSEFGESYEQYF. The rearrangement links TRBV6-1 to TRBJ2-7, with D possibly matching TRBD2 (5 bases). The ends were cut back, 2 bases at V and 1 base at J, with 9 bases in the middle. CDR1 is MNHNS and CDR2 is SASEGT in the germline V gene. The CDR3 extends over 14 amino acids.

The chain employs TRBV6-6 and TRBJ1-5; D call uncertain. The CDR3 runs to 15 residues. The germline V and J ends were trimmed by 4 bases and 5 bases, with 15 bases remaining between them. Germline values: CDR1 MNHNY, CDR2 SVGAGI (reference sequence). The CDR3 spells CASSSRPTGDQPQHF. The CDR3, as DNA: TGTGCCAGCAGTTCCCGACCCACGGGAGATCAGCCCCAGCATTTT.

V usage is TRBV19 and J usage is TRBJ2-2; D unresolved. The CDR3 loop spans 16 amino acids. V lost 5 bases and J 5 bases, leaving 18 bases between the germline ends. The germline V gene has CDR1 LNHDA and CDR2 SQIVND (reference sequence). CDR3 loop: CASSPRSGVRTGELFF. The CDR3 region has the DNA TGTGCCAGTAGTCCCCGATCGGGCGTACGTACCGGGGAGCTGTTTTTT.

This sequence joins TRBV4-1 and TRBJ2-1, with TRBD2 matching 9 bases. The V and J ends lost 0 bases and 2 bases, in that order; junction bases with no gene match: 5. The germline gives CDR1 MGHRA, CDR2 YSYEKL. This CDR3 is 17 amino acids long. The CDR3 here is CASSQDLRLAAYNEQFF. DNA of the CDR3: TGCGCCAGCAGCCAAGATTTGAGACTAGCGGCCTACAATGAGCAGTTCTTC.

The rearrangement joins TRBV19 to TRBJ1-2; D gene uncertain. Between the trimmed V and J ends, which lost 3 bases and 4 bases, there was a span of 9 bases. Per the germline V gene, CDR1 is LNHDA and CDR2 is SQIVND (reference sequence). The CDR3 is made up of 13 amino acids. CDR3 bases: TGTGCCAGTAGTATTGGCAGCCTCTATGGCTACACCTTC. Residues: CASSIGSLYGYTF.

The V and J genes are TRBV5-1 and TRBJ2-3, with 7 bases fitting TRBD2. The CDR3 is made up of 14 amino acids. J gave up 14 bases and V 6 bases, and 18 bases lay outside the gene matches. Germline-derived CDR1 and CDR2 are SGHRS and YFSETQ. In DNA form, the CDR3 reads TGCGCCAGCACCCCCCTGGAGGCAGCGGGGCATTTGTATTTT. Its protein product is CASTPLEAAGHLYF.

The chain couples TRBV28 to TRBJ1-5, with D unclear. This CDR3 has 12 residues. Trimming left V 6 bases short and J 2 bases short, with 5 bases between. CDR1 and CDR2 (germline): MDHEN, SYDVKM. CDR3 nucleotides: TGTGCCAGCAGCGCCCGCAATCAGCCCCAGCATTTT. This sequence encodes CASSARNQPQHF.

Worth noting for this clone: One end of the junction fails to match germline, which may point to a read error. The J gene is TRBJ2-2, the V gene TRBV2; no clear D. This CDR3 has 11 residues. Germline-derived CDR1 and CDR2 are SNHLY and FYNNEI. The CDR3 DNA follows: TGTGCCAGCAGTAAAGCCGGGGAGCTGTTTTTT. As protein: CASSKAGELFF.

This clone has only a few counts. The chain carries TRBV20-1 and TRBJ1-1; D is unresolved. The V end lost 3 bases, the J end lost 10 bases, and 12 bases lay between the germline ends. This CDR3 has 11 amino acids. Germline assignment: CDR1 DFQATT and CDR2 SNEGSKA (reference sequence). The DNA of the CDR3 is TGCAGTGCTAGCTACGGGGAGGGAGCTTTCTTT. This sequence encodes CSASYGEGAFF.

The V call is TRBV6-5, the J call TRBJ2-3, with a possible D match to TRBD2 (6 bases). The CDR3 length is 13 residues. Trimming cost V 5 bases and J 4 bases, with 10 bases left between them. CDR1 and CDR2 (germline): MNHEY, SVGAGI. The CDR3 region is CASSRRRADTQYF. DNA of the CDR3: TGTGCCAGCAGTCGCAGGAGGGCAGATACGCAGTATTTT.

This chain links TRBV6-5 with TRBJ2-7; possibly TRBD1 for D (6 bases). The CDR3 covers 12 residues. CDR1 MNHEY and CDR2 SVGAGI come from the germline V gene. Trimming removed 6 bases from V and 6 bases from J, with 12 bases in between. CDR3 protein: CASRSRTAEQYF. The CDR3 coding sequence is TGTGCCAGCAGAAGTCGGACAGCCGAGCAGTACTTC.

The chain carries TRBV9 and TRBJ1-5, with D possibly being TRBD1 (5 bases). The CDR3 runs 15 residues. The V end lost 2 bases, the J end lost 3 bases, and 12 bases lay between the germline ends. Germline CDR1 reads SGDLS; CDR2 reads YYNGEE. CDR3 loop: CASSVGGAPNQPQHF. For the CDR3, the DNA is TGTGCCAGCAGCGTTGGAGGGGCACCCAATCAGCCCCAGCATTTT.

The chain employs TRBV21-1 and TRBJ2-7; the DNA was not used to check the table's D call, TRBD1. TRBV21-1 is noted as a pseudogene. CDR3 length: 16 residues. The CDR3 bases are TGTGCCAGCAGCGCACATTGGGTCTGGGGCAACTACGAGCAGTACTTC. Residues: CASSAHWVWGNYEQYF.

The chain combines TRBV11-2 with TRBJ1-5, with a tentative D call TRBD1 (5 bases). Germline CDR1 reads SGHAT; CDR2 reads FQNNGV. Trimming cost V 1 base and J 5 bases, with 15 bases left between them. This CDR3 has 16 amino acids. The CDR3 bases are TGTGCCAGCAGCTTAGCGACGGGGCGGGTTGATCAGCCCCAGCATTTT. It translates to CASSLATGRVDQPQHF.

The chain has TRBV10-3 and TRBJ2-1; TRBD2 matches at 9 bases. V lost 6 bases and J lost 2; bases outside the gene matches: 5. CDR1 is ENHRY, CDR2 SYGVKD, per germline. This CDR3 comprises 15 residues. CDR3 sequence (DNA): TGTGCCATCAGCGCTAGCGGGAAGACCTACAATGAGCAGTTCTTC. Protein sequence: CAISASGKTYNEQFF.

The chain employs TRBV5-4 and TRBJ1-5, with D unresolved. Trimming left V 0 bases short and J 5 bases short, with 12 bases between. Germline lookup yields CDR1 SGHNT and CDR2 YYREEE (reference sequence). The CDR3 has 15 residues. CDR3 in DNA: TGTGCCAGCAGCTTGGTAGGGCCAGGCGATCAGCCCCAGCATTTT. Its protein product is CASSLVGPGDQPQHF.

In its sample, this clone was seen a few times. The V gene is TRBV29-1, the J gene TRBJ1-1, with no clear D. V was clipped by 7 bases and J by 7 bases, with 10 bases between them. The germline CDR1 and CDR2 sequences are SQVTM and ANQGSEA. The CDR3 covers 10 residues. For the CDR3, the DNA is TGCAGCGCCGTGGCCCTTGAAGCTTTCTTT. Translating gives CSAVALEAFF.

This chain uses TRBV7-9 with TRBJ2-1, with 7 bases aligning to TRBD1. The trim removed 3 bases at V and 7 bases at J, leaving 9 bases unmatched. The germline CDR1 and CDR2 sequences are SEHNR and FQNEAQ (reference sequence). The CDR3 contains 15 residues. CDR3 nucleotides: TGTGCCAGCAGCTTTCTCGGGACAGAGAAAAATGAGCAGTTCTTC. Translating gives CASSFLGTEKNEQFF. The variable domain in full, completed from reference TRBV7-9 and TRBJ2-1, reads DTGVSQNPRHKITKRGQNVTFRCDPISEHNRLYWYRQTLGQGPEFLTYFQNEAQLEKSRLLSDRFSAERPKGSFSTLEIQRTEQGDSAMYLCASSFLGTEKNEQFFGPGTRLTVL.

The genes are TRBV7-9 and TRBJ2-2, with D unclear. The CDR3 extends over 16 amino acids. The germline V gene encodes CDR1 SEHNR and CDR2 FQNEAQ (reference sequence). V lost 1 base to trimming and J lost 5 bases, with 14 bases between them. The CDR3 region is CASSLVSGSVTGELFF. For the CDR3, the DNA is TGTGCCAGCAGCTTAGTGTCTGGGTCGGTTACCGGGGAGCTGTTTTTT.

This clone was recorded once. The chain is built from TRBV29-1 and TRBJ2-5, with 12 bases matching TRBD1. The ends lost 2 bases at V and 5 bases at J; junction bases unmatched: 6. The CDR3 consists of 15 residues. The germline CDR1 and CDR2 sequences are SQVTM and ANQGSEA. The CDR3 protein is CSVELGTGGPETQYF. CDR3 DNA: TGCAGCGTTGAACTGGGGACAGGGGGCCCCGAGACCCAGTACTTC. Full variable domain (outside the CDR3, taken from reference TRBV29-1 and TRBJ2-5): SAVISQKPSRDICQRGTSLTIQCQVDSQVTMMFWYRQQPGQSLTLIATANQGSEATYESGFVIDKFPISRPNLTFSTLTVSNMSPEDSSIYLCSVELGTGGPETQYFGPGTRLLVL.

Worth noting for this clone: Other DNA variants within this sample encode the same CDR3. CDR3 sequence: CASSLRGGYNEQFF. DNA of the CDR3: TGTGCCAGCAGTTTACGGGGGGGATACAATGAGCAGTTCTTC. The chain recombines TRBV27 with TRBJ2-1, with 8 bases aligning to TRBD2. The CDR3 contains 14 residues. The V gene end was trimmed by 2 bases and the J gene end by 4 bases; junction bases not matched to a gene: 1. The germline V gene has CDR1 MNHEY and CDR2 SMNVEV (reference sequence).

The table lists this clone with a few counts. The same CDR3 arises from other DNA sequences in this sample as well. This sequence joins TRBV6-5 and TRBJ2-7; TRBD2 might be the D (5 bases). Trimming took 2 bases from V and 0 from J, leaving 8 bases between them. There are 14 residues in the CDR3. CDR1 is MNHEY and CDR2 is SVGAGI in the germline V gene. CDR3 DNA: TGTGCCAGCAGTTACCGGGGAAGCTCCTACGAGCAGTACTTC. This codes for CASSYRGSSYEQYF.

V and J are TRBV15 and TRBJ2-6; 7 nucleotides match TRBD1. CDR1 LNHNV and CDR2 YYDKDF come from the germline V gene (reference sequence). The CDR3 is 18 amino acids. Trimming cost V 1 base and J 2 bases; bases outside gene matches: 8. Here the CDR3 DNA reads TGTGCCACCAGCAGAGGACAGGGTAGTATAACTGGGGCCAACGTCCTGACTTTC. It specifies CATSRGQGSITGANVLTF.

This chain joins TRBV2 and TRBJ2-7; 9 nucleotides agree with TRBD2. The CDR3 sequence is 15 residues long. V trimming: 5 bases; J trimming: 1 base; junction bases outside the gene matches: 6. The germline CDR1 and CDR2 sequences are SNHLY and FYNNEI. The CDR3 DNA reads TGTGCCAGCAGTCTTGCTAGCGGGGTTTCCTACGAGCAGTACTTC. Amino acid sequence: CASSLASGVSYEQYF.

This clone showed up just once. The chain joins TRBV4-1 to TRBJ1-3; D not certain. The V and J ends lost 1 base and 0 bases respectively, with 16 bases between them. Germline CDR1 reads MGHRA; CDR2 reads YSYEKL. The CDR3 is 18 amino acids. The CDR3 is CASSQGPGGPSSGNTIYF. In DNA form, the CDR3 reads TGCGCCAGCAGCCAAGGGCCGGGCGGCCCTAGCTCTGGAAACACCATATATTTT.

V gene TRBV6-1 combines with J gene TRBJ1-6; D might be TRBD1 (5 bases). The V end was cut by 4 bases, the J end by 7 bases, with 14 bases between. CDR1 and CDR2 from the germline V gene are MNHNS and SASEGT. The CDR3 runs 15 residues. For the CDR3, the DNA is TGTGCCAGCAGTGGGGGGGGGACTGACAATTCACCCCTCCACTTT. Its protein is CASSGGGTDNSPLHF.